A selection of T cell receptor beta chains follows, all from one sample in a study of T cell repertoires in cytomegalovirus infection. TCRdb passed the reads through MiXCR, listing each CDR3 protein once. The sample lists hundreds of thousands of distinct CDR3 sequences, approximately 32% occurring once. Sequences were obtained from PBMCs. Receptors were obtained from a human donor in good health (CMV status not recorded). Some clones in this sample may be carry-over from other donors' samples. CDR3s include the opening cysteine and the closing phenylalanine or tryptophan. Each record gives: clone size, J gene, V gene, D gene, CDR3 DNA, CDR3 protein. The D gene is left open where the match is weak. The size field is filled for only some rows; it gives once, few, many or a size class.

>NA|TRBJ2-7|TRBV6-2/TRBV6-3|NA
TGTGCCAGCAGTTTAAGACTGGACAGTGGAGGCTCCTACGAGCAGTACTTC
CASSLRLDSGGSYEQYF
>few|TRBJ2-7|TRBV4-2|TRBD1
TGTGCCAGCAGCCAAGAGCAGGGGGTGGCCTACGAGCAGTACTTC
CASSQEQGVAYEQYF
>few|TRBJ2-1|TRBV7-9|NA
TGTGCCAGCAGCTTAGCGACGGGGCCGAGCTCCTACAATGAGCAGTTCTTC
CASSLATGPSSYNEQFF
>NA|TRBJ2-1|TRBV20-1|NA
TGCAGTGCTAGAGATGTCGCGGGGAGCTCCTACAATGAGCAGTTCTTC
CSARDVAGSSYNEQFF
>many|TRBJ2-7|TRBV7-8|NA
TGTGCCAGCAGCTTAGGGGGGGGCCTTATGACTTACGAGCAGTACTTC
CASSLGGGLMTYEQYF
>NA|TRBJ2-7|TRBV20-1|TRBD1
TGCAGTGCTAGAGTTGAGACAGGGGGGCGCGAGCAGTACTTC
CSARVETGGREQYF
>NA|TRBJ1-5|TRBV19|TRBD1
TGTGCCAGTAGTGAGAGACGACAGGGGAGCAATCAGCCCCAGCATTTT
CASSERRQGSNQPQHF
>NA|TRBJ2-7|TRBV5-6|TRBD2
TGTGCCAGCAGCTTGGCGGCTAGCGGGGGGGTTTACGAGCAGTACTTC
CASSLAASGGVYEQYF
>NA|TRBJ2-2|TRBV5-1|NA
TGCGCCAGCAGCGCCGGCAATACCGGGGAGCTGTTTTTT
CASSAGNTGELFF
>many|TRBJ1-2|TRBV7-8|NA
TGTGCCAGCAGCTTCAGGAACTATGGCTACACCTTC
CASSFRNYGYTF
>many|TRBJ1-1|TRBV7-2|NA
TGTGCCAGCAGCCCCCGTCGGGGGACTGAAGCTTTCTTT
CASSPRRGTEAFF
>NA|TRBJ2-7|TRBV10-3|NA
TGTGCCATCAGTGGTAAGGATGGGAGCTCCTACGAGCAGTACTTC
CAISGKDGSSYEQYF
>NA|TRBJ1-1|TRBV20-1|NA
TGCAGTGCTAGCTCTTTAACAGGGATCACTGAAGCTTTCTTT
CSASSLTGITEAFF
>many|TRBJ1-1|TRBV6-6|NA
TGTGCCAGCAGTGGGGGGGGGACTGAAGCTTTCTTT
CASSGGGTEAFF
>NA|TRBJ2-1|TRBV18|NA
TGTGCCAGCTCACCCCAAACGGACAGCCCTGAGCAGTTCTTC
CASSPQTDSPEQFF
>many|TRBJ2-4|TRBV11-3|TRBD1
TGTGCCAGCAGCTCAGGAACCCGACAAGGACAGGGTAGCGGCATTCAGTACTTC
CASSSGTRQGQGSGIQYF
>NA|TRBJ2-5|TRBV10-1|TRBD2
TGCTCCAGCAGCCCTCGTGGGGGGGGGACGTACCAAGAGACCCAGTACTTC
CSSSPRGGGTYQETQYF
>NA|TRBJ2-3|TRBV4-3|NA
TGCGCCAGCAGTCCAACGATCGTGGATACGCAGTATTTT
CASSPTIVDTQYF
>once|TRBJ2-2|TRBV7-8|TRBD2
TGTGCCAGCATCTTAGCGGGTGGAGGGACCGGGGAGCTGTTTTTT
CASILAGGGTGELFF
>NA|TRBJ2-5|TRBV11-2|NA
TGTGCCAGCAGCCTCGGGACGGAGACACTCATGATAGAGACCCAGTACTTC
CASSLGTETLMIETQYF
>NA|TRBJ2-1|TRBV2|TRBD1
TGTGCCAGCAGGGAACAGGGGAATGAGCAGTTCTTC
CASREQGNEQFF
>few|TRBJ2-5|TRBV7-2|NA
TGTGCCAGCAGCTTAGCGGGTAGCGCCGGGGAGACCCAGTACTTC
CASSLAGSAGETQYF
>few|TRBJ2-1|TRBV12-3/TRBV12-4|TRBD2
TGTGCCAGCAGTTCCGCCGGGACTAGCTCCTACAATGAGCAGTTCTTC
CASSSAGTSSYNEQFF
>NA|TRBJ2-1|TRBV12-5|TRBD2
TGTGCTAGTGGTCCCGGCGGGGGGACATTCCCTTACAATGAGCAGTTCTTC
CASGPGGGTFPYNEQFF
>NA|TRBJ1-3|TRBV12-3/TRBV12-4|NA
TGTGCCAGCAGTCCAGGGCCAGCTGGAAACACCATATATTTT
CASSPGPAGNTIYF
>many|TRBJ1-4|TRBV7-2|NA
TGTGCCAGCAGCTTTCGTTTCGGAGAAAAACTGTTTTTT
CASSFRFGEKLFF
>NA|TRBJ1-2|TRBV7-2|NA
TGTGCCAGCAGCGGACAGACTCTGGGGAGTGGCTACACCTTC
CASSGQTLGSGYTF
>NA|TRBJ2-3|TRBV18|NA
TGTGCCAGCTCACTACTCGAAGGTAGCACAGATACGCAGTATTTT
CASSLLEGSTDTQYF
>NA|TRBJ2-7|TRBV6-1|NA
TGTGCCAGCAGTGAAGGTGGTCTGTACTTC
CASSEGGLYF
>many|TRBJ2-3|TRBV7-2|TRBD2
TGTGCCAGCAGCTTAATACCAGCGGGGGGCACAGATACGCAGTATTTT
CASSLIPAGGTDTQYF
>NA|TRBJ1-1|TRBV19|TRBD1
TGTGCCAGTAGTCCCTCCCCTAGGCAGGGGGCATGGAACACTGAAGCTTTCTTT
CASSPSPRQGAWNTEAFF
>few|TRBJ1-6|TRBV28|NA
TGTGCCAGCAGTCGGAGGACAGTCAGTTTAAATTCACCCCTCCACTTT
CASSRRTVSLNSPLHF
>few|TRBJ2-4|TRBV11-2|TRBD1
TGTGCCAGCAGCTCCTTACAGGGGAAAAACATTCAGTACTTC
CASSSLQGKNIQYF
>NA|TRBJ1-2|TRBV27|NA
TGTGCCACCCTCCAGTGGGGGAATGGCTACACCTTC
CATLQWGNGYTF
>few|TRBJ1-4|TRBV4-2|NA
TGTGCCAGCAGCCAAGATCGACAGACTAATGAAAAACTGTTTTTT
CASSQDRQTNEKLFF
>NA|TRBJ2-2|TRBV6-2/TRBV6-3|NA
TGTGCCAGCAGTTACTCGAACGGAGAGAGAAACACCGGGGAGCTGTTTTTT
CASSYSNGERNTGELFF
>NA|TRBJ2-1|TRBV20-1|NA
TGCAGTGCTAGAGCCGGTGTGGGGGCTATAAATGAGCAGTTCTTC
CSARAGVGAINEQFF
>many|TRBJ2-1|TRBV7-2|TRBD1
TGTGCCAGCAGCCAGGGACAGGGGTTCGGTGAGCAGTTCTTC
CASSQGQGFGEQFF
>few|TRBJ1-4|TRBV20-1|NA
TGCAGTGCTAGAGATCATGGAAAGGCTGCAACTAATGAAAAACTGTTTTTT
CSARDHGKAATNEKLFF
>NA|TRBJ1-1|TRBV10-3|TRBD1
TGTGCCATCACCATGGGGACAGACACTGAAGCTTTCTTT
CAITMGTDTEAFF
>few|TRBJ2-1|TRBV7-9|NA
TGTGCCAGCAGCTCTGTTGGGGGGGCGGCGTACAATGAGCAGTTCTTC
CASSSVGGAAYNEQFF
>NA|TRBJ1-3|TRBV19|NA
TGTGCCAGCGCGGAGGCAGGGGTAACAGGAAACACCATATATTTT
CASAEAGVTGNTIYF
>NA|TRBJ1-5|TRBV19|NA
TGTGCCAGTAGTATAAGGCAGGCACTCGGAAGCAATCAGCCCCAGCATTTT
CASSIRQALGSNQPQHF
>NA|TRBJ2-7|TRBV11-2|NA
TGTGCCAGCAGCTTTGACCTCTACGAGCAGTACTTC
CASSFDLYEQYF
>many|TRBJ1-2|TRBV7-8|NA
TGTGCCAGCAGCTTGGGGGCGGGTGGCTACACCTTC
CASSLGAGGYTF
>NA|TRBJ2-7|TRBV5-1|NA
TGCGCCAGCAGCTTGGGGATGCCCCATGGGGGGAGTTACGAGCAGTACTTC
CASSLGMPHGGSYEQYF
>NA|TRBJ2-3|TRBV7-9|TRBD1
TGTGCCAGTCGACAGGGGGTCACAGATACGCAGTATTTT
CASRQGVTDTQYF
>NA|TRBJ1-3|TRBV15|NA
TGTGCCACCAATGGCGGTGCCTCTGGAAACACCATATATTTT
CATNGGASGNTIYF
>NA|TRBJ1-6|TRBV10-3|TRBD1
TGTGCCATCAGTGAAAGGGGACAGGGGTTCGGGAATTCACCCCTCCACTTT
CAISERGQGFGNSPLHF
>many|TRBJ2-1|TRBV12-3/TRBV12-4|NA
TGTGCCAGCAGTTCAACAAGGCTGGGGGCATACAATGAGCAGTTCTTC
CASSSTRLGAYNEQFF
>NA|TRBJ1-1|TRBV11-2|NA
TGTGCCAGCAGCTTACTGAAGGGGGGCCGAGTACCCACTGAAGCTTTCTTT
CASSLLKGGRVPTEAFF
>NA|TRBJ2-1|TRBV20-1|NA
TGCAGTGCTAGTGGCCAGTGGAGCTCCTACAATGAGCAGTTCTTC
CSASGQWSSYNEQFF
>many|TRBJ2-7|TRBV7-9|NA
TGTGCCAGCAGCCATCCCACTTTAGAGGGCTACGAGCAGTACTTC
CASSHPTLEGYEQYF